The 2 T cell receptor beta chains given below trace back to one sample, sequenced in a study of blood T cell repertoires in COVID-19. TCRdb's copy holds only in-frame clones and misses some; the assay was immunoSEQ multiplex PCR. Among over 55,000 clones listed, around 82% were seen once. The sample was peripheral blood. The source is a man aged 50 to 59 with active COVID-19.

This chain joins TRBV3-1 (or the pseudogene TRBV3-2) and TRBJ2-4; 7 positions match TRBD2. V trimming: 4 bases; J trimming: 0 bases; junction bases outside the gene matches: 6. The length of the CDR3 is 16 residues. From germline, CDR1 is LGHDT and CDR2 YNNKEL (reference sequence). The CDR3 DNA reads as TGTGCCAGCAGCCCGCTAGCGGACTTAGCCAAAAACATTCAGTACTTC. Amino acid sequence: CASSPLADLAKNIQYF.

CDR3 amino acids: CASSVDQGEQYF. Written as DNA, the CDR3 is TGTGCCAGCAGCGTAGACCAGGGCGAGCAGTACTTC. V gene TRBV9 combines with J gene TRBJ2-7, with D perhaps TRBD1 (5 bases). Germline-derived CDR1 and CDR2 are SGDLS and YYNGEE. Trimming removed 0 bases from V and 6 bases from J, with 7 bases in between. The CDR3 is made up of 12 amino acids.